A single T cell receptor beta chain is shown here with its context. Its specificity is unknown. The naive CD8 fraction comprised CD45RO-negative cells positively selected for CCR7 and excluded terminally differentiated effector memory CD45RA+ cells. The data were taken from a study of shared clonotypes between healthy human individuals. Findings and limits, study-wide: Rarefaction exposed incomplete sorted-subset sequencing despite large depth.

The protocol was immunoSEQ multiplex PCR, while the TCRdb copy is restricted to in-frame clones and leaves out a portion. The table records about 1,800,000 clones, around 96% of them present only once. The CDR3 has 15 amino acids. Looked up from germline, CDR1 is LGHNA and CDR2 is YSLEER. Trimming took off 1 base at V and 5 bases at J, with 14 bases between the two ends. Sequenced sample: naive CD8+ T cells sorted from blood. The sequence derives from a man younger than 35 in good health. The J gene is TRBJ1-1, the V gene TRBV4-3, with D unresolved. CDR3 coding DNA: TGCGCCAGCAGCCAAGGCCTAGGCGGCGTAACTGAAGCTTTCTTT. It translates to CASSQGLGGVTEAFF.